These 9 T cell receptor beta chains originate from one sample sequenced in a study of cytomegalovirus exposure and HLA in healthy donors. The primer mix had 60 Vbeta and 13 Jbeta primers. Here immunoSEQ multiplex PCR was the method, and the copy in TCRdb shows in-frame clones only, minus some. The top ten hold approximately 0.5% of the sample, which has over 200,000 clones, almost 85% seen once. The source material was PBMCs. All receptors come from a woman in her forties in good health and CMV-seronegative.

This clone was found a few times. This chain connects TRBV6-1 to TRBJ1-3; no clear D gene. The V gene's germline CDR1 is MNHNS and CDR2 SASEGT. V gave up 7 bases and J gave up 0 bases, with 13 bases separating them. The CDR3 spans 15 residues. The CDR3: CASIIHRSSGNTIYF. The CDR3 DNA reads TGTGCCAGCATAATCCATCGGAGCTCTGGAAACACCATATATTTT.

The genes are TRBV5-1 and TRBJ2-5; no reliable D call. The J call is doubtful: the DNA matches TRBJ2-7 better. CDR1 and CDR2 (germline): SGHRS, YFSETQ. This CDR3 has 13 amino acids. The chain's CDR3 is CASSRAANYEQYF. The DNA for the CDR3 is TGCGCCAGCAGCCGCGCCGCGAACTACGAGCAGTACTTC.

The rearrangement joins TRBV9 to TRBJ2-6, with unresolved D. Trimming cost V 1 base and J 0 bases, with 8 bases left between them. There are 16 residues in the CDR3. Germline values: CDR1 SGDLS, CDR2 YYNGEE. CDR3 bases: TGTGCCAGCAGCGTATTTGAGCTCTCTGGGGCCAACGTCCTGACTTTC. This gives the protein CASSVFELSGANVLTF.

In this sample, this clone turned up a few times. The chain uses TRBV6-5 and TRBJ2-1, with unresolved D. With 7 bases removed from V and 6 bases from J, the gap between germline ends came to 7 bases. This CDR3 is 11 amino acids long. Germline V gene lookup returns CDR1 MNHEY and CDR2 SVGAGI. The CDR3 is CASNNLNEQFF. CDR3 nucleotide sequence: TGTGCCAGCAACAATCTCAATGAGCAGTTCTTC.

In the case of this clone: One end of the junction varies from germline; a read error may be responsible. The chain is built from TRBV23-1 and TRBJ1-1; D is possibly TRBD1 (6 bases). TRBV23-1 falls under the ORF class, with uncertain function. The CDR3 runs to 15 residues. Here the CDR3 reads CASSLPGETILKIIF. In DNA, the CDR3 is TGCGCCAGCAGTCTCCCAGGGGAAACGATCCTCAAGATTATCTTT.

This rearrangement joins TRBV28 to TRBJ2-7; tentative D call: TRBD1 (5 bases). This CDR3 comprises 15 residues. V gave up 4 bases and J gave up 3 bases, with 16 bases separating them. Germline-derived CDR1 and CDR2 are MDHEN and SYDVKM. CDR3 DNA sequence: TGTGCCAGCAGTTCCCAGGGTCGCCAAGACTACGAGCAGTACTTC. Encoded protein: CASSSQGRQDYEQYF.

The chain joins TRBV19 to TRBJ2-7; TRBD2 matches 7 bases. The junction had 10 bases not matched to a gene; V was cut back by 5 bases and J by 6 bases. The CDR3 sequence is 14 residues long. Germline values: CDR1 LNHDA, CDR2 SQIVND (reference sequence). CDR3 loop: CASSPRGEGFEQYF. For the CDR3, the DNA is TGTGCCAGTAGTCCCCGGGGGGAAGGGTTCGAGCAGTACTTC.

The V and J genes are TRBV6-1 and TRBJ1-2; the match to TRBD1 covers 8 bases. Germline V CDR1 and CDR2: MNHNS, SASEGT. The CDR3 has 13 residues. J was trimmed by 7 bases and V by 6 bases; bases with no gene match: 7. CDR3 bases: TGTGCCAGCAGCCTGACAGGGGCGTTTGGCTACACCTTC. This sequence encodes CASSLTGAFGYTF.

The CDR3 bases are TGCGCCAGCAACAGGGGACAGGGGGCCGATACGCAGTATTTT. Translation gives CASNRGQGADTQYF. This chain connects TRBV5-1 to TRBJ2-3; 12 bases are a match to TRBD1. The CDR3 totals 14 residues. V lost 6 bases to trimming and J lost 6 bases; unmatched junction nucleotides: 5. Looked up from germline, CDR1 is SGHRS and CDR2 is YFSETQ.